This T cell receptor (beta chain) was recorded in a study of cytomegalovirus exposure and HLA in healthy donors (dated by TCRdb to about 2017). A note on the overall study: An earlier analysis of some 550 of the donors reported 250 to 300 Gb of sequence data and roughly 110 million unique TCR beta sequences from around 200 million T cells. An early release that covered several hundred HLA-typed donors contained about 300 gigabases of sequencing data and 85 million to 100 million unique TCR sequences. Of the roughly 400 genotyped donors, approximately 83% fell in the genetic ancestry cluster associated with self-reported Caucasian donors. The study was designed to test whether signatures of past pathogen exposure could be identified by cataloging public T cell receptors. The study used immunosequencing to profile the T cell repertoires of around 600 subjects and linked those repertoires to cytomegalovirus serostatus. In addition to the first cohort of around 670 subjects, a separate validation cohort of over 90 different subjects was used. High-throughput TCR immunosequencing, statistical association of individual TCRs with disease status, and machine learning were combined to predict cytomegalovirus infection status. To study patterns of TCR occurrence, a later analysis re-analyzed previously published TCR beta repertoires from around 700 donors and added high-resolution HLA genotyping. Rather than using new phenotypic data, the later analysis identified candidate immune exposures from TCR beta sequences and from how often those sequences occurred across donors. An earlier analysis of a few hundred of the donors applied high-throughput TCR beta sequencing to assess whether each TCR beta V gene segment acted as functional or pseudogenic. Donor age, sex, ethnicity and CMV serostatus were collected together with the repertoire data. Genome-wide SNP genotypes for about 65% of the 666 donors were used in a later genetic analysis, which treated that subset as a discovery cohort. Every repertoire in the discovery cohort had been generated on one and the same sequencing platform. Class I and class II HLA loci were covered by the typing at four-digit resolution. The number of donors typed differed by locus, with roughly 629-640 for A, B, C, DRB1 and DQB1, roughly 550 for DQA1, about 610 for DPA1, and around 450 for DPB1. Because of strong linkage in the cohort, roughly five DR-DQ haplotypes were treated as single units for association and clustering. Among some 400 genotyped donors of the cohort, an average of around 250,000 unique TCR beta nucleotide sequences was sequenced per donor, of which approximately 18% were non-productive.

The cohort comprised fewer than 750 healthy bone marrow donors. All cohort members were sampled while nominally healthy, although unrecorded immune exposures were likely present. The donor was CMV seronegative and was included in the group of a few hundred seronegative cohort members. A peripheral blood sample was provided by each donor, and peripheral blood mononuclear cells were used for TCR beta sequencing. Genomic DNA was extracted from the blood cell samples with the Qiagen DNeasy Blood Extraction Kit. Receptor libraries were prepared by the immunoSEQ multiplex PCR assay. The multiplex PCR relied on a mix of 60 forward primers for TCR Vbeta segments and 13 reverse primers for TCR Jbeta segments. Amplification of the CDR3 region of rearranged TCR beta genes was performed with a multiplex PCR assay on genomic DNA. The Illumina HiSeq System was used to sequence the amplified TCR beta libraries as 87-base-pair reads. Per the original workflow: Across the 670 or so repertoires, a later analysis counted approximately 75 million unique TCR beta chains, roughly 11 million of which were shared by at least two donors. Raw reads were error-corrected and collapsed into unique sequences with a nearest-neighbor algorithm that merged closely related sequences to remove PCR and sequencing errors. CDR3 sequences were aligned to IMGT reference sequences to assign V, D and J gene segments. For a sequence to be retained, a match of at least six nucleotides was required to both a V gene segment and a J gene segment. Rearrangements were called productive when the CDR3 lacked stop codons and stayed in frame with V and J; all others were non-productive. CDR3 was defined by IMGT convention, running from the second conserved V-encoded cysteine to the conserved J-encoded phenylalanine. Sequences without an unambiguous match to a single V gene segment were excluded from the earlier analysis of 450 to 650 of the donors. In an earlier analysis of approximately 560 of the donors, a V segment was called functional when productive rearrangements were above 56.7%, and segregating when the standard deviation between donors exceeded 5%. A statistical classification framework was built for diagnosing cytomegalovirus status from the catalog of TCR beta chain sequences. A later analysis assigned V and J genes by comparing TCR nucleotide sequences with IMGT/GENE-DB human TR gene sequences. The TCRdist pipeline was used in a later analysis to assign CDR3 sequences and most-parsimonious VDJ recombination scenarios. In a later analysis, each TCR beta chain was defined by its CDR3 amino acid sequence together with its V-gene family, and reads lacking a unique V-gene family were excluded. As a way to deal with suspected cross-contamination and a sequencing artifact, a later analysis dropped nearly 600 nucleotide sequences that were highly shared and had low generation probability. A later analysis calculated a clonal expansion index for each public chain from normalized within-repertoire ranks of inferred template counts. In a later analysis, generation probabilities were computed using a VDJ recombination model fitted to out-of-frame rearrangements, and the results were checked against IGoR. In a later analysis, TCR-TCR, TCR-HLA and TCR-CMV co-occurrence was scored with hypergeometric tests, and a repertoire-size bias correction was applied to TCR pairs. False discovery rates were estimated in a later analysis by permuting HLA or CMV assignments 20 times. In a later analysis, co-occurring TCRs were grouped using DBSCAN, with TCRdist sequence similarity added in when clustering inside HLA-allele-positive subsets. Repertoires with fewer than 30,000 or more than 120,000 public chains, plus five repertoires with anomalous nucleotide sharing, were excluded from co-occurrence clustering. Not all clones reach the TCRdb copy of this immuneACCESS table, which keeps in-frame sequences only. Checked studies attribute under half of the gap to unresolved V genes and leave the rest unexplained. Clonal size and the V and J genes are those of that table, whereas D and trimming came from the DNA. The table kept for this sample lists about 46,000 clones. The ten largest make up approximately 1.2% of the sample.

On this clone itself: Its antigen specificity is not known.

Its CDR3 holds 16 amino acids, cysteine through phenylalanine. The sequence is cut down to CDR3 DNA, 48 bases in frame from base 1. V was cut back by 1 base and J by 0 bases, leaving a gap of 12 bases between them. Per the germline V gene, MGHDK is the CDR1 and SYGVNS is the CDR2. Results and caveats for the whole study, not just this receptor: In a later analysis, most CMV-associated TCR beta chains were found to appear HLA-restricted, with HLA associations seemingly driven largely by CMV exposure. Because HLA typing was missing for some donors at each locus, association tests included only the typed subset. It was suggested by the authors that the approach could potentially be generalized to other disease states and immunological phenotypes. In vitro tests confirmed that a few of the cytomegalovirus-associated TCR beta chains recognize cytomegalovirus antigens. A later analysis associated 15,000 or so TCR beta sequences with specific HLA alleles at a false discovery rate of 0.05. In this cohort, only TCR beta chains were sequenced, and detectable features were limited by the absence of alpha or paired-chain data. The classifier was reported to diagnose cytomegalovirus status with high specificity and sensitivity in both the original cohort and the validation cohort. Roughly 17 rarely observed V segments, including chromosome 9 orphons, were excluded from the earlier analysis of several hundred of the donors because counts were too low. Linkage disequilibrium might explain the correlated functional status among segregating V segments, but an unknown experimental factor could not be excluded. An earlier analysis of around 500 of the donors showed that most TCR beta V segments appeared in productive rearrangements either about 87% or about 30% of the time, which broadly matched IMGT annotations. In a later analysis, HLA-associated TCR beta chains showed more clonal expansion and lower generation probabilities than non-associated chains that were equally common. Assigning TCR associations to individual alleles was difficult when HLA alleles, especially DR and DQ, strongly co-occurred. Sequencing depth was assumed to be roughly uniform across donors in the presence/absence analyses, though that assumption may not hold. A later analysis reported that several top co-occurrence clusters appeared linked to parvovirus B19, influenza, CMV and Epstein-Barr virus. Because the 87-base-pair reads could not distinguish some IMGT-functional V segments, including TRBV6-2 and TRBV6-3, those segments were excluded. In a later genetic analysis, a missense DCLRE1C variant was associated with V-gene and J-gene trimming of TCR beta chains, and the association was replicated in an independent cohort. A further reported finding was that TCR beta sequences accurately predicted the HLA-A and HLA-B alleles for most subjects in the first cohort. A total of 150 to 200 TCR beta chains were listed by the study as associated with cytomegalovirus. A group of highly shared sequence variants was considered likely to be a technical artifact of the sequencing pipeline. Compared with the roughly 600-donor mean, donors in an Asian-associated ancestry cluster had fewer N-insertions in productive TCRs, according to a later genetic analysis. According to a later analysis, TCR association rates differed among HLA loci, with DRB1 alleles showing the most associated TCRs and HLA-C alleles showing the fewest. For the cohort, immune exposure information was limited to CMV serostatus. Most TCR sequences were observed very rarely across donors, whereas some public TCRs were present in many individuals.

This chain joins TRBV25-1 to TRBJ1-1; the D gene is perhaps TRBD1, from 5 matching bases. This clonotype originated in a middle-aged woman in good health and CMV-seronegative. Sequencing used PBMCs. The bases are TGTGCCAGCAGTGAATGGTCAGGGTCTATGAACACTGAAGCTTTCTTT. Translated, this is CASSEWSGSMNTEAFF.